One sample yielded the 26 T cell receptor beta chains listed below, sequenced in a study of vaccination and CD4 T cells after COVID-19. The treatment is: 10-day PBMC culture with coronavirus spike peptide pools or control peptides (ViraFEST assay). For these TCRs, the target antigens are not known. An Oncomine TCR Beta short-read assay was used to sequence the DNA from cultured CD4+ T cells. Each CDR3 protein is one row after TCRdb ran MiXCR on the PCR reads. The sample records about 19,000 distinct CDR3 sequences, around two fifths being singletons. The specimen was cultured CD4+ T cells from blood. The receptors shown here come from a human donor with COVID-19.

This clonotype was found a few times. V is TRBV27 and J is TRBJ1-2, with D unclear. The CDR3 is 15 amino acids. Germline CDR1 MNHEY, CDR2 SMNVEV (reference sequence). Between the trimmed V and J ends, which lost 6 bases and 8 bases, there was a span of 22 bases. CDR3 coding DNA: TGTGCCAGCAGGGGCGGTACCCGGGCCGTGAGCGGCTACACCTTC. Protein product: CASRGGTRAVSGYTF.

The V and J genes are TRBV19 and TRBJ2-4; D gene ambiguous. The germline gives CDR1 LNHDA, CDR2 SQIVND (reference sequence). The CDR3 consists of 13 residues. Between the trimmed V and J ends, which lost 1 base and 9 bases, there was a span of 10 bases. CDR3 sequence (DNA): TGTGCCAGTAGTATAGCGCTGCCCGGCATTCAGTACTTC. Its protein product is CASSIALPGIQYF.

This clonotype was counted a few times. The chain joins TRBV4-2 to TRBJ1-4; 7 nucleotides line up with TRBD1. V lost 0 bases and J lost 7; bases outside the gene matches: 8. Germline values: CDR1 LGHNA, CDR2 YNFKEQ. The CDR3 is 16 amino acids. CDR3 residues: CASSQEGGGAREKLFF. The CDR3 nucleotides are TGTGCCAGCAGCCAAGAAGGAGGGGGCGCCCGTGAAAAACTGTTTTTT.

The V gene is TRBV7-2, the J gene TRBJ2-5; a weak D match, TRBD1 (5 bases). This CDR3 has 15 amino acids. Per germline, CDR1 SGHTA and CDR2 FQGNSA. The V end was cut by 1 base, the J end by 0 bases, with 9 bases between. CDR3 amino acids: CASSLGPGNQETQYF. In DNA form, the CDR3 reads TGTGCCAGCAGCTTAGGTCCAGGGAACCAAGAGACCCAGTACTTC.

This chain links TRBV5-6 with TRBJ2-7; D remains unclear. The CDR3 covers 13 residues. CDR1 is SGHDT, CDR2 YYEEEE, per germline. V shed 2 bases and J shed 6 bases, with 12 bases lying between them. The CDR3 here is CASSFLVLGEQYF. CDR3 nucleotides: TGTGCCAGCAGCTTCCTAGTGCTCGGCGAGCAGTACTTC.

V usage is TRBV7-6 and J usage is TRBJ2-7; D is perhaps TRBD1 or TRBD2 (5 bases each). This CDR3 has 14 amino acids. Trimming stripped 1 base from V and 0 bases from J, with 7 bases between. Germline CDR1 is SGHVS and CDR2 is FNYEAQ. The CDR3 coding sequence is TGTGCCAGCAGCTTAGGGGACGTCTCCTACGAGCAGTACTTC. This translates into CASSLGDVSYEQYF.

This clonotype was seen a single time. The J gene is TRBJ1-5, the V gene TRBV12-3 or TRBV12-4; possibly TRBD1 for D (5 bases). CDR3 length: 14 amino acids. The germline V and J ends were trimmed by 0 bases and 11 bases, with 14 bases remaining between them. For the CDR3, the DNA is TGTGCCAGCAGTTTAGCGGGGGGGATCTCGACCCAGCATTTT. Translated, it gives CASSLAGGISTQHF.

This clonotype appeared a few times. For the CDR3, the DNA is TGTGCCAGCAGTGAAAGGAACACCCAGGTCGAGCAGTTCTTC. Translated: CASSERNTQVEQFF. The chain is built from TRBV6-1 and TRBJ2-1; D gene ambiguous. Germline V gene data show CDR1 as MNHNS and CDR2 as SASEGT. Trimming took 2 bases from V and 10 from J, leaving 15 bases between them. The CDR3 length is 14 residues.

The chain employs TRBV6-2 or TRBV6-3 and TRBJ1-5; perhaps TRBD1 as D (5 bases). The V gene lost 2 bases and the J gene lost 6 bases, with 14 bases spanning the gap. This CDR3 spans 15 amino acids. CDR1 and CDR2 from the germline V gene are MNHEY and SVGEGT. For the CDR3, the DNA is TGTGCCAGCAGTTACGGAGACAGACTCACTCAGCCCCAGCATTTT. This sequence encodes CASSYGDRLTQPQHF.

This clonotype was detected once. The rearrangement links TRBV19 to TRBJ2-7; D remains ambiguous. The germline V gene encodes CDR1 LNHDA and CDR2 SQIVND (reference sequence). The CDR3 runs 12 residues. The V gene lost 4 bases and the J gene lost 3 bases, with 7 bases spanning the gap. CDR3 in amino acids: CASSTGLYEQYF. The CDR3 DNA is TGTGCCAGTAGTACGGGCCTCTACGAGCAGTACTTC.

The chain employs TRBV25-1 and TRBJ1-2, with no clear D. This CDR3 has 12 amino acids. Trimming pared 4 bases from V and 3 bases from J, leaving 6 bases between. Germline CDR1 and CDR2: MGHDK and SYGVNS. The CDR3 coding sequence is TGTGCCAGCAGTGCCTCGGACTATGGCTACACCTTC. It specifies CASSASDYGYTF.

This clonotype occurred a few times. The CDR3 coding sequence is TGTGCCAGCAGTTTTCTTGACAGGGGGGTCGGGGAGCTGTTTTTT. This translates into CASSFLDRGVGELFF. The V gene is TRBV28, the J gene TRBJ2-2; 9 nucleotides match TRBD1. Germline trimming cut 3 bases from V and 7 bases from J; bases unmatched to any gene: 6. Germline CDR1 and CDR2: MDHEN and SYDVKM. This CDR3 has 15 amino acids. The full variable domain, in which reference TRBV28 and TRBJ2-2 provide the parts outside the CDR3, is DVKVTQSSRYLVKRTGEKVFLECVQDMDHENMFWYRQDPGLGLRLIYFSYDVKMKEKGDIPEGYSVSREKKERFSLILESASTNQTSMYLCASSFLDRGVGELFFGEGSRLTVL.

The CDR3 DNA reads as TGTGCCAGCCGTTCCGGTGGGGTAAAACTGTTTTTT. The encoded protein is CASRSGGVKLFF. The chain has TRBV28 and TRBJ1-4; D unresolved. CDR3 size: 12 residues. Germline V gene lookup returns CDR1 MDHEN and CDR2 SYDVKM. The germline V and J ends were trimmed by 8 bases and 10 bases, with 14 bases remaining between them. Together with reference TRBV28 and TRBJ1-4, the CDR3 gives the full variable domain: DVKVTQSSRYLVKRTGEKVFLECVQDMDHENMFWYRQDPGLGLRLIYFSYDVKMKEKGDIPEGYSVSREKKERFSLILESASTNQTSMYLCASRSGGVKLFFGSGTQLSVL.

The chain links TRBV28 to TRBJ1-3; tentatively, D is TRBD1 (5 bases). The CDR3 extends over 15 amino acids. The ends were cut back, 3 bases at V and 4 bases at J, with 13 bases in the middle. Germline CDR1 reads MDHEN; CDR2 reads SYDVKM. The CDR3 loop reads CASSLPPGFGNTIYF. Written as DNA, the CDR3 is TGTGCCAGCAGTTTGCCGCCAGGGTTCGGAAACACCATATATTTT.

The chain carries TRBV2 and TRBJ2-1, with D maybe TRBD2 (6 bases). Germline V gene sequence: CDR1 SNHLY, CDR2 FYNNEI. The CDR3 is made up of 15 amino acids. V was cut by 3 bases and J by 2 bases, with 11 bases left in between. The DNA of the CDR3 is TGTGCCAGCAGTGACGTGAGCGGGCCCTACAATGAGCAGTTCTTC. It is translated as CASSDVSGPYNEQFF.

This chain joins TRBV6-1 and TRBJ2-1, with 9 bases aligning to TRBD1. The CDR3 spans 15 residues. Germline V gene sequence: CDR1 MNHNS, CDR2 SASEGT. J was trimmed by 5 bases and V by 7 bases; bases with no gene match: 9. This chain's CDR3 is CASMRDRVGHNEQFF. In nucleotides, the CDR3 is TGTGCCAGCATGAGGGACAGGGTCGGGCACAATGAGCAGTTCTTC.

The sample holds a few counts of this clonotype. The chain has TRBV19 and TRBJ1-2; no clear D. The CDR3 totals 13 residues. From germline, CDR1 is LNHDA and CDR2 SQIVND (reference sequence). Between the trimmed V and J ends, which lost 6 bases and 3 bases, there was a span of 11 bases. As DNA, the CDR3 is TGTGCCAGTAGGATCGACGCGTACTATGGCTACACCTTC. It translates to CASRIDAYYGYTF.

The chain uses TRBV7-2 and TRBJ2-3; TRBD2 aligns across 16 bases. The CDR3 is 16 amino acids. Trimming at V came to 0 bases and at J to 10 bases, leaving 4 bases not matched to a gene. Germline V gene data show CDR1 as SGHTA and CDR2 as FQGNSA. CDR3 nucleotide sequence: TGTGCCAGCAGCTTAGCGGGGACTAGCGGGAGGGGGGCGCAGTATTTT. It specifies CASSLAGTSGRGAQYF.

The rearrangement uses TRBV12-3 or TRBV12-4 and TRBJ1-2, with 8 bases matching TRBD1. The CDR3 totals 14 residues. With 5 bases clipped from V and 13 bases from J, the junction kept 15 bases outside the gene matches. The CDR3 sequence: CASSTQDRTGTITF. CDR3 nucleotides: TGTGCCAGCAGTACCCAAGACCGGACAGGGACTATCACCTTC.

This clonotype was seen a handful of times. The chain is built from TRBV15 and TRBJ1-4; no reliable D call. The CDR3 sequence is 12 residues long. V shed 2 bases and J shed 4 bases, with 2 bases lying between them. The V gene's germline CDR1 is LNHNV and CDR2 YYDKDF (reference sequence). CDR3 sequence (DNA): TGTGCCACCAGCAGAAGTAATGAAAAACTGTTTTTT. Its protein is CATSRSNEKLFF.

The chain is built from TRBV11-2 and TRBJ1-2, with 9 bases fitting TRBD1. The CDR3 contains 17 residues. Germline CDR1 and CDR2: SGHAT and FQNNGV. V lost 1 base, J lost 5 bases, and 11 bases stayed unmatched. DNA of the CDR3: TGTGCCAGCAGCTTAGCCCCCCGGACAGGGGATGGATATGGCTACACCTTC. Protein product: CASSLAPRTGDGYGYTF.

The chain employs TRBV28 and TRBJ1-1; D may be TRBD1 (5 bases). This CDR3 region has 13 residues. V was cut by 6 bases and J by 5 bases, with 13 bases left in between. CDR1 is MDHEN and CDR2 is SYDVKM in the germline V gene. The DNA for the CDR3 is TGTGCCAGCAGGCCGGGGGGGGTGACTGAAGCTTTCTTT. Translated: CASRPGGVTEAFF.

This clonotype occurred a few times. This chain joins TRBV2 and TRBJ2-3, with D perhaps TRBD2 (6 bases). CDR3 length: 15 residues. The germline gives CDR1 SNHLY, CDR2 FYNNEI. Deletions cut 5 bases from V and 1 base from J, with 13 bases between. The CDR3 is CASSYSGHRTDTQYF. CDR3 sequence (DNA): TGTGCCAGCAGTTATAGCGGCCACCGCACAGATACGCAGTATTTT.

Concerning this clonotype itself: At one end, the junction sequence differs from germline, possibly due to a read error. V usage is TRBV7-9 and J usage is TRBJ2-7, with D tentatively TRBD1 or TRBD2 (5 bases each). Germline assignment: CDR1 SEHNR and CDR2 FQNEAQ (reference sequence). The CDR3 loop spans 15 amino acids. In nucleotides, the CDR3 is TGTGCCAGCAGCGTAGCCGGGACCTACTCCTACGAGCAGTACTTC. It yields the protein CASSVAGTYSYEQYF.

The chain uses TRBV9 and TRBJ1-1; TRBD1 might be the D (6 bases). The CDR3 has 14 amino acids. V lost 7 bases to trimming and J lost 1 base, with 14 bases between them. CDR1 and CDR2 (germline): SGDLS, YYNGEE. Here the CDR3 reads CASDPGQSNTEAFF. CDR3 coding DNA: TGTGCCAGCGACCCGGGACAATCGAACACTGAAGCTTTCTTT.

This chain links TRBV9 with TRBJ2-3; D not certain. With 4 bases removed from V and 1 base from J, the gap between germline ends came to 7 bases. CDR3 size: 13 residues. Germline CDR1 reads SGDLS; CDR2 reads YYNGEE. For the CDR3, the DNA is TGTGCCAGCAGCCCAGGACGCACAGATACGCAGTATTTT. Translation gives CASSPGRTDTQYF.